This T cell receptor beta chain was recovered during a study of T cell responses to AZD1222 COVID-19 vaccine. Germline V lookup: CDR1 SGHNT, CDR2 YYREEE (reference sequence). This CDR3 region has 14 residues. V was clipped by 2 bases and J by 4 bases, with 9 bases between them. Some clones are missing from TCRdb's copy, which holds only in-frame ones; the method was immunoSEQ multiplex PCR. The sample holds 120,000 or so clones; approximately 88% are singletons and the top ten take about 1.6%. The clonotype was recovered from an adult in good health. This sequence joins TRBV5-4 and TRBJ2-2, with D unclear. The material was peripheral blood, obtained on day 0 of AZD1222 vaccination. In nucleotides, the CDR3 is TGTGCCAGCAGCTTCTCGACATTCACCGGGGAGCTGTTTTTT. Residues: CASSFSTFTGELFF.